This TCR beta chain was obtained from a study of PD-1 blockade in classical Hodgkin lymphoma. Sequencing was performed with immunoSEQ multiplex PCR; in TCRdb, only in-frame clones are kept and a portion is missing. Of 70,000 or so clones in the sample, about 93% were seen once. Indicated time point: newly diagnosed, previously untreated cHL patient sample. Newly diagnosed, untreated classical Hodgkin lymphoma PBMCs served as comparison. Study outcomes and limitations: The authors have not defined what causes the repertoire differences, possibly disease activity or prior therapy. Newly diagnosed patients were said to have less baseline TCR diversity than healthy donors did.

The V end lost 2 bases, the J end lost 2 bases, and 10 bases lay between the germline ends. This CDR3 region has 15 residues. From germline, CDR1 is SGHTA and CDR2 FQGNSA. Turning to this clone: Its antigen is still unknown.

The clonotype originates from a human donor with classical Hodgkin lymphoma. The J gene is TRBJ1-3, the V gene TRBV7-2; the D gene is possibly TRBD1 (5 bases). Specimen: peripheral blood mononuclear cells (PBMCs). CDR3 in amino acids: CASSLQGAAGNTIYF. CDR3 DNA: TGTGCCAGCAGCTTACAAGGGGCTGCTGGAAACACCATATATTTT. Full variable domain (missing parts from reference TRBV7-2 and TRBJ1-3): GAGVSQSPSNKVTEKGKDVELRCDPISGHTALYWYRQSLGQGLEFLIYFQGNSAPDKSGLPSDRFSAERTGGSVSTLTIQRTQQEDSAVYLCASSLQGAAGNTIYFGEGSWLTVV.